The 13 T cell receptor beta chains below all came from one sample that was sequenced in a study of monozygotic twins with inflammatory bowel disease. From its re-call of the 5' RACE reads, TCRdb lists each CDR3 protein once, without DNA. Found here are some 160,000 distinct CDR3 sequences; the top ten clones hold around 6.8%. Material: blood. Receptor source: a human donor with ulcerative colitis or Crohn's disease, or a healthy co-twin of an affected twin (not recorded which).

This sequence joins TRBV20-1 and TRBJ2-5; TCRdb returns TRBD1, unconfirmable since there is no DNA. The V gene's germline CDR1 is DFQATT and CDR2 SNEGSKA (reference sequence). CDR3 length: 12 amino acids. CDR3 region: CSARTAQETQYF.

The J gene is TRBJ2-7, the V gene TRBV11-2; TCRdb selects TRBD1, and the lack of DNA leaves this call unchecked. The CDR3 runs to 14 residues. Germline CDR1 is SGHAT and CDR2 is FQNNGV. This chain's CDR3 is CASSPRPGNYEQYF.

This chain joins TRBV29-1 and TRBJ2-5; TCRdb proposes TRBD1, but this gene call is untestable without DNA. The germline CDR1 and CDR2 sequences are SQVTM and ANQGSEA. CDR3 length: 12 residues. The chain's CDR3 is CSVEGGRETQYF.

V and J are TRBV9 and TRBJ1-2; the D call from TCRdb, TRBD1, cannot be confirmed without DNA. This CDR3 has 14 residues. Germline CDR1 is SGDLS and CDR2 is YYNGEE. CDR3 sequence: CASSPRGTAYGYTF.

This sequence joins TRBV25-1 and TRBJ1-2. CDR3 length: 12 amino acids. The germline CDR1 and CDR2 sequences are MGHDK and SYGVNS. The CDR3 loop reads CASSDSLYGYTF.

The chain joins TRBV6-1 to TRBJ2-7; TCRdb gives TRBD1 as the D gene, but with no DNA this cannot be confirmed. The CDR3 has 18 amino acids. Germline CDR1 MNHNS, CDR2 SASEGT. The chain's CDR3 is CASSEMGARSFGSYEQYF.

The rearrangement joins TRBV6-5 to TRBJ2-1; TCRdb designates TRBD1, a call that cannot be tested without DNA. Looked up from germline, CDR1 is MNHEY and CDR2 is SVGAGI. CDR3 size: 15 residues. The CDR3 loop reads CASSLGQGGNNEQFF.

This chain joins TRBV2 and TRBJ1-5. CDR3 length: 13 amino acids. Germline CDR1 reads SNHLY; CDR2 reads FYNNEI. CDR3 region: CASSDRSNQPQHF.

This chain uses TRBV29-1 with TRBJ2-7; the TCRdb D gene call, TRBD1, has no DNA to confirm it. Germline V gene sequence: CDR1 SQVTM, CDR2 ANQGSEA. The CDR3 is made up of 13 amino acids. CDR3 loop: CSSGQGKGYEQYF.

The rearrangement links TRBV12-3 or TRBV12-4 to TRBJ1-2. The CDR3 loop spans 12 amino acids. Here the CDR3 reads CASSLWDGGYTF.

V is TRBV15 and J is TRBJ2-2. CDR1 and CDR2 (germline): LNHNV, YYDKDF (reference sequence). The CDR3 loop spans 15 amino acids. CDR3 region: CATSRVGRNTGELFF.

The chain uses TRBV20-1 and TRBJ1-5; the D call from TCRdb, TRBD1, cannot be confirmed without DNA. This CDR3 spans 13 amino acids. The V gene's germline CDR1 is DFQATT and CDR2 SNEGSKA (reference sequence). CDR3 region: CSANGQGNQPQHF.

This chain links TRBV7-6 with TRBJ1-1; TCRdb selects TRBD1, and the lack of DNA leaves this call unchecked. In germline, CDR1 is SGHVS, CDR2 FNYEAQ. The CDR3 is made up of 14 amino acids. The chain's CDR3 is CASSNRDRNTEAFF.